This T cell receptor beta chain came from a study of T cells in Graves' hyperthyroidism and ophthalmopathy. RNA transcripts gave rise to amplified TCR beta CDR3 regions. First-round RT-PCR targeting the TCR CDR3 was performed with the HTBI primer set. TCRdb ran MiXCR on the multiplex PCR reads and lists one entry per CDR3 protein. The repertoire holds about 700,000 distinct CDR3 sequences, with about 14% as singletons. V was cut by 0 bases and J by 8 bases, with 13 bases left in between. The CDR3 totals 14 residues. Germline V gene lookup returns CDR1 LGHDT and CDR2 YNNKEL (reference sequence). This clonotype was counted ten times or more. PBMCs were derived from about 10 ml fresh peripheral blood.

The TCR was taken from a woman under 30 with Graves' hyperthyroidism. V is TRBV3-1 and J is TRBJ1-2; D gene ambiguous. Sequenced input: blood. The CDR3: CASSQDSRAAGYTF. The DNA of the CDR3 is TGTGCCAGCAGCCAAGATTCCCGGGCAGCCGGCTACACCTTC.